This T cell receptor beta chain was sequenced for a study of OX40 agonist ivuxolimab in advanced cancers. Study context: Ivuxolimab doses were 0.01, 0.1, 0.3, 1.5, 3 or 10 mg/kg every 2 weeks. Prior anti-PD-1, anti-PD-L1 or anti-CTLA-4 therapy was allowed; 40% had some. Notes on the study in general: Expanded clones were, on average, more numerous in CD8+ T cells than in CD4+. Certain nonresponding patients likewise had low normalized T-cell clonal expansion.

Germline loops: CDR1 MDHEN, CDR2 SYDVKM. CDR3 size: 12 residues. For this clone: Its cognate antigen is unknown. The junction departs from the called germline gene at one end, perhaps through a read error.

Clones were sequenced by immunoSEQ multiplex PCR, and TCRdb holds only the in-frame ones, with some missing. The profile shows tens of thousands of clones, approximately 85% of them singletons. The rearrangement uses TRBV28 and TRBJ2-7; D possibly matches TRBD1 or TRBD2 (6 bases each). The TCR originated in an adult with an advanced solid tumor such as melanoma, head and neck, liver or kidney cancer. The specimen was CD4+ or CD8+ T cells sorted from blood, collected in a trial of the OX40 agonist ivuxolimab. CDR3: CASSSTRGPTHF. CDR3 coding DNA: TGTGCCAGCAGTTCGACACGGGGGCCAACACACTTC.